In this sample, the clone carrying this T cell receptor (beta chain) turned up many times. Antigen: not known. TCR beta CDR3 region amplification was performed from RNA transcripts. A first-round RT-PCR of the TCR CDR3 used the HTBI primer set. In TCRdb, the multiplex PCR reads were re-called with MiXCR into one record per CDR3 protein. In the table there are approximately 610,000 distinct CDR3 sequences, roughly 14% of which are singletons. This specimen comes from a study of T cells in Graves' hyperthyroidism and ophthalmopathy. Each diagnosis was grounded in clinical symptoms, serum thyroxine and TRAb, thyroid ultrasound, and orbital computed tomography. Extraction of PBMCs used 10 ml of fresh peripheral blood. The CDR3 extends over 13 amino acids. Deletions cut 6 bases from V and 1 base from J, with 9 bases between. Per germline, CDR1 LNHDA and CDR2 SQIVND (reference sequence). Findings of the study overall: Blood also contained most expanded thyroid clonotypes above 0.001. The model made its ophthalmopathy prediction, and onset followed a median about 6 months later.

The receptor was isolated from a woman between 40 and 55 years old with Graves' ophthalmopathy. The chain has TRBV19 and TRBJ2-5; D might be TRBD1 (6 bases). Material for sequencing was blood. Here the CDR3 DNA reads TGTGCCAGTAGCATGACAGGCCAAGAGACCCAGTACTTC. Translation: CASSMTGQETQYF.